Following are 14 T cell receptor beta chains from one sample sequenced in a study of identical twins. From the 5' RACE reads, TCRdb called clonotypes with MiXCR, one entry per CDR3 protein. The data show a few hundred thousand distinct CDR3 sequences, with approximately 12% seen just once and about 4% held by the top ten. These data also featured in a second study, about yellow fever vaccine responses in identical twins.

Sequences were obtained from memory (CD45RO+) T cells sorted from blood. The origin of the receptors is a young woman in good health.

This clonotype appeared many times. The J gene is TRBJ2-2, the V gene TRBV7-9; D gene unclear. Germline CDR1 and CDR2: SEHNR and FQNEAQ (reference sequence). The CDR3 is 14 residues long. V lost 3 bases and J lost 3, with 8 bases in between. CDR3: CASSLGTYTGELFF. Here the CDR3 DNA reads TGTGCCAGCAGCTTGGGCACCTACACCGGGGAGCTGTTTTTT.

This clonotype showed up many times. The chain links TRBV24-1 to TRBJ2-2, with D perhaps assigned TRBD1 or TRBD2 (5 bases each). Trimming removed 1 base at V and 4 bases at J, with 6 bases between. This CDR3 region has 14 residues. Germline-derived CDR1 and CDR2 are KGHDR and SFDVKD. The CDR3 is CATSDLGTTGELFF. CDR3 DNA sequence: TGTGCCACCAGTGATTTAGGGACCACCGGGGAGCTGTTTTTT.

This clonotype came up a few times. The rearrangement uses TRBV5-6 and TRBJ2-5; TRBD2 matches 11 bases. CDR3 size: 14 residues. V gave up 4 bases and J gave up 6 bases; unmatched junction bases: 5. Germline CDR1 and CDR2: SGHDT and YYEEEE. The CDR3 here is CASSLTSGSKTQYF. Here the CDR3 DNA reads TGTGCCAGCAGCCTCACTAGCGGGAGTAAGACCCAGTACTTC.

This clonotype was detected many times. The chain joins TRBV29-1 to TRBJ2-7, with TRBD2 as a possible D gene (6 bases). Germline V gene data show CDR1 as SQVTM and CDR2 as ANQGSEA. The V end lost 4 bases, the J end lost 5 bases, and 9 bases lay between the germline ends. This CDR3 spans 11 amino acids. The CDR3 reads CSVGLGDEQYF. The CDR3 DNA follows: TGCAGCGTTGGACTAGGGGACGAGCAGTACTTC.

This clonotype was recorded a few times. The chain couples TRBV6-2 or TRBV6-3 to TRBJ2-1; no clear D gene. V was trimmed by 0 bases and J by 9 bases, leaving 6 bases between them. The CDR3 is 12 amino acids. Germline CDR1 MNHEY, CDR2 SVGEGT. The CDR3, as DNA: TGTGCCAGCAGTTACTCCGTACCTGAGCAGTTCTTC. This sequence encodes CASSYSVPEQFF.

The chain has TRBV6-1 and TRBJ2-2; 8 bases agree with TRBD1. Germline V gene data show CDR1 as MNHNS and CDR2 as SASEGT. The CDR3 spans 14 residues. V shed 5 bases, J shed 6 bases, and the junction held 5 bases outside the gene matches. Here the CDR3 DNA reads TGTGCCAGCAGTTCCAAGACAGGGGCCGGGGAGCTGTTTTTT. This sequence encodes CASSSKTGAGELFF.

The sample holds a few counts of this clonotype. J is TRBJ2-1 and V is TRBV10-3; 10 nucleotides match TRBD2. Per the germline V gene, CDR1 is ENHRY and CDR2 is SYGVKD. This CDR3 contains 18 residues. V shed 5 bases, J shed 2 bases, and the junction held 12 bases outside the gene matches. CDR3 in amino acids: CAISQAAGGPGAYNEQFF. In nucleotides, the CDR3 is TGTGCCATCAGTCAGGCAGCGGGAGGGCCAGGGGCCTACAATGAGCAGTTCTTC.

The chain employs TRBV28 and TRBJ1-3; D call uncertain. The CDR3 runs 14 residues. The germline V and J ends were trimmed by 3 bases and 0 bases, with 6 bases remaining between them. Germline V gene sequence: CDR1 MDHEN, CDR2 SYDVKM. This chain's CDR3 is CASSFTSSGNTIYF. For the CDR3, the DNA is TGTGCCAGCAGTTTTACGAGCTCTGGAAACACCATATATTTT.

This clonotype has just a few counts. The V gene is TRBV20-1, the J gene TRBJ2-1; 15 nucleotides line up with TRBD2. Germline V gene lookup returns CDR1 DFQATT and CDR2 SNEGSKA (reference sequence). The V and J ends lost 5 bases and 4 bases, in that order; junction bases with no gene match: 9. The CDR3 loop spans 17 amino acids. CDR3 in amino acids: CSAAGTSGRNLYNEQFF. Written as DNA, the CDR3 is TGCAGTGCTGCCGGGACTAGCGGGAGGAACTTATACAATGAGCAGTTCTTC.

This clonotype was detected many times. This chain joins TRBV3-1 and TRBJ2-2, with 11 bases lining up with TRBD2. Germline values: CDR1 LGHDT, CDR2 YNNKEL (reference sequence). The CDR3 contains 18 residues. V was pared by 1 base and J by 0 bases, with 4 bases of the junction left unmatched. Written as DNA, the CDR3 is TGTGCCAGCAGCCAAGTTTTAGCGGGGGGGTCGAACACCGGGGAGCTGTTTTTT. The encoded protein is CASSQVLAGGSNTGELFF.

This clonotype was picked up a small number of times. The chain uses TRBV29-1 and TRBJ2-7; D possibly corresponds to TRBD1 (6 bases). Trimming removed 8 bases from V and 6 bases from J, with 14 bases in between. The CDR3 length is 11 residues. Germline V gene data show CDR1 as SQVTM and CDR2 as ANQGSEA. The CDR3 is CSSLSGVEQYF. CDR3 DNA: TGCAGCTCCTTATCAGGGGTCGAGCAGTACTTC.

This clonotype was seen more than once but under ten times. This chain uses TRBV20-1 with TRBJ2-3; the match to TRBD2 covers 8 bases. V dropped 7 bases and J dropped 0; count of bases not matched to a gene: 3. Germline V gene data show CDR1 as DFQATT and CDR2 as SNEGSKA (reference sequence). This CDR3 has 13 amino acids. As DNA, the CDR3 is TGCAGTGAACTAGCGGAGAGCACAGATACGCAGTATTTT. Its translation is CSELAESTDTQYF.

V is TRBV11-2 and J is TRBJ2-2; 7 nucleotides match TRBD1. Germline V gene sequence: CDR1 SGHAT, CDR2 FQNNGV. J was trimmed by 7 bases and V by 0 bases; bases with no gene match: 8. This CDR3 has 16 residues. This CDR3 is CASSLDVTGLIGELFF. The CDR3 DNA is TGTGCCAGCAGCTTAGATGTGACAGGGCTGATCGGGGAGCTGTTTTTT.

This clonotype came up a few times. V is TRBV5-1 and J is TRBJ2-2, with TRBD2 matching over 12 bases. The germline V gene has CDR1 SGHRS and CDR2 YFSETQ. Trimming removed 3 bases from V and 6 bases from J; junction bases left unmatched: 9. The CDR3 has 17 residues. The CDR3 region has the DNA TGCGCCAGCAGCTACCAGCCTAGCGGGGGGGCTGCCGGGGAGCTGTTTTTT. Amino acid sequence: CASSYQPSGGAAGELFF.